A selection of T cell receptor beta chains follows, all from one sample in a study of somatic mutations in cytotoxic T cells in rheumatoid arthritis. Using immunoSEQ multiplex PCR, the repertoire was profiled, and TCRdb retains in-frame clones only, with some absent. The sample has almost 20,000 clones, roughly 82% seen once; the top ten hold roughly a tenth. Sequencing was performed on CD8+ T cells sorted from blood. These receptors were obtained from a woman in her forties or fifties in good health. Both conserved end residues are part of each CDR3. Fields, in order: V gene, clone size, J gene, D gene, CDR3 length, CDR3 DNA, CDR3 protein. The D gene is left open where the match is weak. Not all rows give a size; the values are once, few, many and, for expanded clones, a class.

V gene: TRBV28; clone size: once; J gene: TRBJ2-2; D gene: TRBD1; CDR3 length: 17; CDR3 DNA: TGTGCCAGCAGTCCAGACAGGGGGCTCGAAAACACCGGGGAGCTGTTTTTT; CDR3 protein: CASSPDRGLENTGELFF
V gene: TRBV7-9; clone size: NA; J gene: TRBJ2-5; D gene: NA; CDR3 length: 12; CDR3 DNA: TGTGCCAGCAGCTTAGGCGTTGAGACCCAGTACTTC; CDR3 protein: CASSLGVETQYF
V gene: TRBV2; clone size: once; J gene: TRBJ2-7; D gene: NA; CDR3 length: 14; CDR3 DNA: TGTGCCAGCAGTGGGGCAGGGGCTATCTACGAGCAGTACTTC; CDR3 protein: CASSGAGAIYEQYF
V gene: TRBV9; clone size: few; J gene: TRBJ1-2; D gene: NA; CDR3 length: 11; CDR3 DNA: TGTGCCAGCAGGGCAGGGAATGGCTACACCTTC; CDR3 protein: CASRAGNGYTF
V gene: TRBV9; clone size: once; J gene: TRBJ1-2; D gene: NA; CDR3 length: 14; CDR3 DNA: TGTGCCAGCAGCGTATCAGGGGACCCTTATGGCTACACCTTC; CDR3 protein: CASSVSGDPYGYTF
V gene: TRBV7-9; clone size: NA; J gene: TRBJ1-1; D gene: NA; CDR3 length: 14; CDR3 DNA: TGTGCCAGCAGCTCAGGGGTACGGAACACTGAAGCTTTCTTT; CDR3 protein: CASSSGVRNTEAFF
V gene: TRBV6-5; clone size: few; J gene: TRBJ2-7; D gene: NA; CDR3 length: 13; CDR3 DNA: TGTGCCAGCAGTTACGGGGGAAATCGCGAGCAGTACTTC; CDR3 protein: CASSYGGNREQYF
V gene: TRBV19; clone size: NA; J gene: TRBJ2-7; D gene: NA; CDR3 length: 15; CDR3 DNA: TGTGCCAGTAGTATAGTCCAGGGGCCTACCTACGAGCAGTACTTC; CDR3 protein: CASSIVQGPTYEQYF
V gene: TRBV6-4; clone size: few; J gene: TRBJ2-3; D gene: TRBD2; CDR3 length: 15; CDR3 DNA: TGTGCCAGCAGTGACACTAGCGGGAGTGGAGATACGCAGTATTTT; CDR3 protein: CASSDTSGSGDTQYF
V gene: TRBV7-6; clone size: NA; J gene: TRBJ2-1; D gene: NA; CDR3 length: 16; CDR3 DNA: TGTGCCAGCAGCTTAGTGGGGGCGGGGGAGTATAATGAGCAGTTCTTC; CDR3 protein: CASSLVGAGEYNEQFF
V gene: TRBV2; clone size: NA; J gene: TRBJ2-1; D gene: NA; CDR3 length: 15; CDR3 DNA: TGTGCCAGCAGTGATCCGGGGCTCTCCTACAATGAGCAGTTCTTC; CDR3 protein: CASSDPGLSYNEQFF
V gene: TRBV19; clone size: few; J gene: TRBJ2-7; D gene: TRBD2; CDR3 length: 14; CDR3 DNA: TGTGCCAGTAGTATAACTAGCGGGGCCTACGAGCAGTACTTC; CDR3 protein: CASSITSGAYEQYF
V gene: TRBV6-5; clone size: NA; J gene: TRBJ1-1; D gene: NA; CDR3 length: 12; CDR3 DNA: TGTGCCAGCAGTTATGGGGGGACTGAAGCTTTCTTT; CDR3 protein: CASSYGGTEAFF